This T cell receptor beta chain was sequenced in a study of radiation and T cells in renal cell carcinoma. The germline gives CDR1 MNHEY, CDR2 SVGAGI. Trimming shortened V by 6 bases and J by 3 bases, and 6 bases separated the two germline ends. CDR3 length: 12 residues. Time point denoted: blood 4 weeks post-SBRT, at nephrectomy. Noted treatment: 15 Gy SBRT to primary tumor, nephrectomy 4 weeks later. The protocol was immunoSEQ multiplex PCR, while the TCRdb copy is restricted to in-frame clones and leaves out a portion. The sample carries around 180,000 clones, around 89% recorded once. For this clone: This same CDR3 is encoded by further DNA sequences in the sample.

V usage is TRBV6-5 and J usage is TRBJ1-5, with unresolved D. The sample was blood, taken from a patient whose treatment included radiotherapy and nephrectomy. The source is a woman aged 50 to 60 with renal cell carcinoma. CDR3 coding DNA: TGTGCCAGCAGATCAAACAATCAGCCCCAGCATTTT. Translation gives CASRSNNQPQHF.